This TCR beta chain was found in a study of blood T cell repertoires in COVID-19. Study as a whole: Samples came from the United States, Italy and Spain, spanning acute and convalescent COVID-19.

The table lists this clone with a few counts. Other DNA sequences in the sample encode the same CDR3. The authors' processing: Quantification of nucleated cells was approximated via reference gene primer amplification. Assay: immunoSEQ multiplex PCR; the TCRdb copy retains only in-frame clones and omits some. V and J calls and clone size come straight from that table; D and trimming were deduced from the DNA. The data show just over 300,000 clones, with around 86% seen just once and around 4.6% held by the top ten. Participants had their cohort set by participant-reported clinical history. The J segment lost 0 bases and the V segment lost 2 bases, leaving 7 bases of the junction unmatched. Germline V lookup: CDR1 LNHDA, CDR2 SQIVND (reference sequence). The CDR3 has 17 amino acids.

This sequence was found in a young man who had recovered from COVID-19. The specimen sequenced was PBMCs or T cells enriched from blood (not recorded which). This chain joins TRBV19 and TRBJ2-3; 8 bases are a match to TRBD2. The CDR3 DNA reads TGTGCCAGTAGTATAAGGGCTTCTAGCGGGAGCACAGATACGCAGTATTTT. Translating gives CASSIRASSGSTDTQYF.